This T cell receptor (beta chain) came from a study of cytomegalovirus exposure and HLA in healthy donors. The PCR made use of 60 Vbeta and 13 Jbeta primers. Repertoires were generated with immunoSEQ multiplex PCR, while TCRdb's copy carries only in-frame clones and drops some. The sample yields about 130,000 clones, over 70% seen once. Germline loops: CDR1 SGHAT, CDR2 FQNNGV. The CDR3 extends over 16 amino acids. The V gene end was trimmed by 6 bases and the J gene end by 4 bases; junction bases not matched to a gene: 11. This clone has a handful of counts. The chain is built from TRBV11-2 and TRBJ2-3; TRBD2 matches at 9 bases. The specimen sequenced was PBMCs. The clonotype originates from a young man in good health and CMV-seropositive. In DNA, the CDR3 is TGTGCCAGCAGGGCGACCGGGACTAGCTCCCCAGATACGCAGTATTTT. This encodes CASRATGTSSPDTQYF.